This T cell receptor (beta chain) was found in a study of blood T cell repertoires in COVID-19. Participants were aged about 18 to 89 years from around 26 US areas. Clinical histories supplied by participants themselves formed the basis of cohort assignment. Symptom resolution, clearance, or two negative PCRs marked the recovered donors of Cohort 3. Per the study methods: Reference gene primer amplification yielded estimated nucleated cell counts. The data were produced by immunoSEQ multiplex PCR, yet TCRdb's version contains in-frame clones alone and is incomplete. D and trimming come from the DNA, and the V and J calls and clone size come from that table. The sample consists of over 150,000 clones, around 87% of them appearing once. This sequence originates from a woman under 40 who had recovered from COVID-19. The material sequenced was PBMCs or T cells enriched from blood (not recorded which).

CDR3 nucleotides: TGTGCCATCAGTGCGGGACAGACAATGGGTGGCTACACCTTC. Amino acids: CAISAGQTMGGYTF. The gene calls are TRBV10-3 and TRBJ1-2; TRBD1 matches at 7 bases. J lost 7 bases, V lost 4 bases, and 9 bases had no gene match. Germline CDR1 ENHRY, CDR2 SYGVKD. The CDR3 covers 14 residues.